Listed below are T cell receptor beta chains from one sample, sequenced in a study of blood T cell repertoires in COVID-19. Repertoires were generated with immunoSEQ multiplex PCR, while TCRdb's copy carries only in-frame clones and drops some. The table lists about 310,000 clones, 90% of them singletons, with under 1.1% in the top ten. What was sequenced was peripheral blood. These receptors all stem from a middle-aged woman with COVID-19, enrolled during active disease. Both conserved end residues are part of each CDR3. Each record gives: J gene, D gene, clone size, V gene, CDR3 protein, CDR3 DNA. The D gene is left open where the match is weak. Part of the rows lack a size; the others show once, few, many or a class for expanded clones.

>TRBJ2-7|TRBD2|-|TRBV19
CASSIRRGGSNEQYF
TGTGCCAGTAGTATTAGAAGGGGAGGGTCGAACGAGCAGTACTTC
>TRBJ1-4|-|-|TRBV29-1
CSVEVSRGEKLFF
TGCAGCGTTGAGGTCAGCAGGGGTGAAAAACTGTTTTTT
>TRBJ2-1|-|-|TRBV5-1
CASSARIPSFLTVGNEQFF
TGCGCCAGCAGCGCGAGAATCCCTAGCTTCCTGACCGTTGGGAATGAGCAGTTCTTC
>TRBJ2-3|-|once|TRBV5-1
CASSPRTVLSTDTQYF
TGCGCCAGCAGTCCCCGGACAGTCCTTAGCACAGATACGCAGTATTTT
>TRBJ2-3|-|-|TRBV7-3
CASSKIPGVGTDTQYF
TGTGCCAGCAGCAAAATCCCGGGAGTCGGCACAGATACGCAGTATTTT
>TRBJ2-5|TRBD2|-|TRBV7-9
CASSLGLAGGAGETQYF
TGTGCCAGCAGCCTTGGACTAGCGGGAGGGGCTGGGGAGACCCAGTACTTC
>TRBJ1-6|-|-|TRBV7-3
CASSLRGGPLHF
TGTGCCAGCAGCCTCCGTGGGGGGCCCCTCCACTTT
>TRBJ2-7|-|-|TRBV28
CASMRDIVTYEQYF
TGTGCCAGCATGAGGGACATAGTTACCTACGAGCAGTACTTC
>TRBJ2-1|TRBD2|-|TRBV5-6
CASSPIAGGQINNEQFF
TGTGCCAGCAGCCCAATAGCGGGAGGTCAAATAAACAATGAGCAGTTCTTC
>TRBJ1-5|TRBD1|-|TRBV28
CASSLGDSFRPQHF
TGTGCCAGCAGTTTGGGGGACAGCTTTAGGCCCCAGCATTTT
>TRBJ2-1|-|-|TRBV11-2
CASSTLGAYNEQFF
TGTGCCAGCAGCACCTTAGGGGCCTACAATGAGCAGTTCTTC
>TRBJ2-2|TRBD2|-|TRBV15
CATSRGPIAGGPSGELFF
TGTGCCACCAGCAGAGGCCCTATAGCGGGGGGGCCATCCGGGGAGCTGTTTTTT
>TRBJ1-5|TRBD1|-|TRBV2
CASEGQGNQPQHF
TGTGCCAGCGAGGGACAGGGCAATCAGCCCCAGCATTTT
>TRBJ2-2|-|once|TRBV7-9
CASSSYGELFF
TGTGCCAGCAGCTCTTATGGGGAGCTGTTTTTT
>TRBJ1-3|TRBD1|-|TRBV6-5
CASSPGQGGVNTIYF
TGTGCCAGCAGCCCCGGACAGGGAGGAGTAAACACCATATATTTT
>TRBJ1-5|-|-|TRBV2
CASSDRELNQPQHF
TGTGCCAGCAGTGACCGGGAACTTAATCAGCCCCAGCATTTT
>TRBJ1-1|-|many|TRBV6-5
CASSYLGGYTEAFF
TGTGCCAGCAGTTACCTTGGAGGATACACTGAAGCTTTCTTT
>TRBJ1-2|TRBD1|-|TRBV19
CATSKTGTASLRSYGYTF
TGTGCCACTTCCAAAACCGGGACAGCCTCCCTAAGATCCTATGGCTACACCTTC
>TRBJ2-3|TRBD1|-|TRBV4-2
CASSHAGTGRRDTQYF
TGTGCCAGCAGCCACGCCGGGACAGGGAGGAGGGATACGCAGTATTTT
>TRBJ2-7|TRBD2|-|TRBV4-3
CASSQEASGIYEQYF
TGCGCCAGCAGCCAAGAAGCTAGCGGGATCTACGAGCAGTACTTC
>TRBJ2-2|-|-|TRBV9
CASSVATGTGELFF
TGTGCCAGCAGCGTAGCTACGGGGACCGGGGAGCTGTTTTTT
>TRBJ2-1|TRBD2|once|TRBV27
CASSLAGWGEQFF
TGTGCCAGCAGCCTAGCGGGGTGGGGCGAGCAGTTCTTC
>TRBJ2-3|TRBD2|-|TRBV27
CASSLRGVNTDTQYF
TGTGCCAGCAGTTTACGGGGGGTCAACACAGATACGCAGTATTTT
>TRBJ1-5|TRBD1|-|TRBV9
CASSVTGLYQPQHF
TGTGCCAGCAGCGTGACAGGGCTATATCAGCCCCAGCATTTT
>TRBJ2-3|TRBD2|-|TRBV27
CASSGRLAGGPGIGADTQYF
TGTGCCAGCAGTGGACGGCTAGCGGGAGGGCCTGGGATAGGTGCAGATACGCAGTATTTT
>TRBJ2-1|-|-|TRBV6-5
CASSTGHPNEQFF
TGTGCCAGCTCTACGGGACACCCCAATGAGCAGTTCTTC
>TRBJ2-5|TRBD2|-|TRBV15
CATSGREVYQETQYF
TGTGCCACCAGCGGGAGGGAGGTCTACCAAGAGACCCAGTACTTC
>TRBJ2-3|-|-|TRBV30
CARVEGGADTQYF
TGTGCCCGGGTAGAGGGGGGGGCAGATACGCAGTATTTT
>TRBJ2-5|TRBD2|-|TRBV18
CASSPRLAQETQYF
TGTGCCAGCTCACCAAGACTAGCGCAAGAGACCCAGTACTTC
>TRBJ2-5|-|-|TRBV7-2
CASSLEKAQYF
TGTGCCAGCAGCTTGGAGAAGGCCCAGTACTTC
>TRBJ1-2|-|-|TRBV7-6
CASSFGTARGSYTF
TGTGCCAGCAGCTTCGGTACGGCGCGAGGGAGCTACACCTTC
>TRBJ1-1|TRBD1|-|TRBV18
CASSSQGAKDTEAFF
TGTGCCAGCTCATCACAGGGGGCTAAGGACACTGAAGCTTTCTTT
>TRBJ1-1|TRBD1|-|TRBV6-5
CASSYSDRGDPEAFF
TGTGCCAGCAGTTACTCGGACAGGGGGGATCCTGAAGCTTTCTTT
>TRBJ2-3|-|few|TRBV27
CASRGQGTDTQYF
TGTGCCAGCAGGGGCCAGGGCACAGATACGCAGTATTTT
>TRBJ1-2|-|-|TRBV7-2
CASSLQGSRGGYTF
TGTGCCAGCAGCCTTCAGGGTTCTCGGGGGGGCTACACCTTC
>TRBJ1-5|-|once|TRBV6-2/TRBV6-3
CASSQGWNQPQHF
TGTGCCAGCAGTCAGGGTTGGAATCAGCCCCAGCATTTT
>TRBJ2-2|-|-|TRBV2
CASSEGLITGLNTGELFF
TGTGCCAGCAGTGAAGGACTCATAACAGGGCTGAACACCGGGGAGCTGTTTTTT
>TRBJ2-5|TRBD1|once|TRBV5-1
CASSLGQGVQETQYF
TGCGCCAGCAGCTTGGGACAGGGGGTCCAAGAGACCCAGTACTTC
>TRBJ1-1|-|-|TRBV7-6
CASSLAPGENTEAFF
TGTGCCAGCAGCTTAGCCCCAGGGGAGAACACTGAAGCTTTCTTT
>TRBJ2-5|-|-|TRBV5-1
CASSGGGRGQQETQYF
TGCGCCAGCAGCGGGGGTGGGCGGGGGCAACAAGAGACCCAGTACTTC
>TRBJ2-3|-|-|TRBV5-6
CASSFLQGTDTQYF
TGTGCCAGCAGCTTTCTACAGGGAACAGATACGCAGTATTTT
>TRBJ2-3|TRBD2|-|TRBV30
CAWSFPQLAGASGGTDTQYF
TGTGCCTGGAGTTTCCCGCAACTAGCGGGAGCGAGTGGCGGCACAGATACGCAGTATTTT
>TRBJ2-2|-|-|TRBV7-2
CASSSRPNTGELFF
TGTGCCAGCAGCTCGCGCCCGAACACCGGGGAGCTGTTTTTT
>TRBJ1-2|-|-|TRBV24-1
CATSDLAGGYTF
TGTGCCACCAGTGATCTAGCAGGTGGCTACACCTTC
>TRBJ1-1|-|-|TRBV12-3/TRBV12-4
CASSQGRASEAFF
TGTGCCAGCAGTCAGGGCAGGGCGAGTGAAGCTTTCTTT
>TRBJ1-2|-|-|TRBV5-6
CASSLWSNYGYTF
TGTGCCAGCAGCTTGTGGAGTAACTATGGCTACACCTTC
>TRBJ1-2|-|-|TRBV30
CAWSDMGAGGYTF
TGTGCCTGGAGTGACATGGGGGCGGGTGGCTACACCTTC
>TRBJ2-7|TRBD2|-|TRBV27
CASSDRLAGGPQLYEQYF
TGTGCCAGCAGTGACCGACTAGCGGGAGGGCCTCAACTCTACGAGCAGTACTTC